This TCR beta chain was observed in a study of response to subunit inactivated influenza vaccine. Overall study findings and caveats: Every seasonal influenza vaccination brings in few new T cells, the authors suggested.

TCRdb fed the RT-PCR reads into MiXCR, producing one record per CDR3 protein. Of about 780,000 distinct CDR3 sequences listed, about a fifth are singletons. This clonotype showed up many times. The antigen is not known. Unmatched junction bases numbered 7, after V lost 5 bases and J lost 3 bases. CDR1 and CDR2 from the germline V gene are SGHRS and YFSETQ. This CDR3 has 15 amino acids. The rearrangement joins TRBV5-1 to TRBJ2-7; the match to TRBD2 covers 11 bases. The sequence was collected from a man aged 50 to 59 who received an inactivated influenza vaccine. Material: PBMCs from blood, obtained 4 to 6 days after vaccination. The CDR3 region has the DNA TGCGCCAGCAGGGAAACTAGCGGGAGTCTCTACGAGCAGTACTTC. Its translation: CASRETSGSLYEQYF. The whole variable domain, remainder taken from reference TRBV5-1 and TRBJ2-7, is KAGVTQTPRYLIKTRGQQVTLSCSPISGHRSVSWYQQTPGQGLQFLFEYFSETQRNKGNFPGRFSGRQFSNSRSEMNVSTLELGDSALYLCASRETSGSLYEQYFGPGTRLTVT.